The source of this T cell receptor (beta chain) is a study of Ad26.COV2.S vaccination and SARS-CoV-2 variants (dated by TCRdb to the early 2020s). Looking at the study overall: Vaccine-arm donors were drawn from COV1001, a multicentre, randomized, double-blind, placebo-controlled phase I-IIa trial of Ad26.COV2.S in healthy adults. Ad26.COV2.S was administered intramuscularly at a dose of 5x10^10 or 1x10^11 viral particles, either as one shot or as two shots given 56 days apart. The specificity and breadth of SARS-CoV-2-reactive T cell receptors after Ad26.COV2.S vaccination were assessed by TCRbeta repertoire sequencing. The TCR-sequenced set comprised about 32 samples: approximately 19 Ad26.COV2.S vaccine recipients, 5 placebo recipients and 8 SARS-CoV-2 convalescent individuals. Participants in the trial were split at random into five groups of five each, receiving low-dose or high-dose Ad26.COV2.S once or twice, or else placebo on both occasions. Blinding of investigators to trial group allocation was maintained during experiments and outcome assessment. General findings and caveats noted by the study authors: Higher spike-specific TCR breadth was observed in Ad26.COV2.S recipients than in placebo recipients (P = 0.0014). The study lacked the statistical power to compare responses across vaccine doses or regimens. The authors noted that total T cell responses may have been underestimated by the TCR breadth and depth analyses. Vaccine and placebo recipients had similar non-spike TCR breadth, a finding consistent with the vaccine containing only spike. After vaccination, substantial breadth of spike-specific CD8+ and CD4+ T cell responses was reported.

In regard to this clone: Its antigen is still unknown. The sample holds no much larger clone one base away, and base qualities are not on file.

The treatment or condition label on this specimen signifies: some 20 received Ad26.COV2.S at low or high dose, single or two shots; several received placebo; per-sample allocation not given. For vaccine and placebo recipients, the sequenced repertoires came from samples collected on day 63 after the first injection. In Cohort 1b, more than 20 adults aged 18-55 years were enrolled at a single site in Boston, USA, between 29 July and 7 August 2020. Ad26.COV2.S was a replication-incompetent adenovirus type 26 vector expressing a prefusion-stabilized SARS-CoV-2 spike protein from the original Wuhan strain. From the cysteine through the phenylalanine, the CDR3 covers 17 amino acids. Only the CDR3 region is kept as DNA, spanning 51 bases read in frame from base 1. CDR1 and CDR2 (SGHKS, YYEKEE) derive from the germline V gene (reference sequence). The germline ends are 26 bases apart after V is trimmed by 4 bases and J by 9 bases.

The immunoSEQ Assay was used to sequence TCRbeta CDR3 regions. After extraction, genomic DNA underwent amplification by bias-controlled multiplex PCR, followed by high-throughput sequencing. As for the authors' bioinformatics: To quantify the absolute abundance of every unique TCRbeta CDR3 region, sequences were collapsed and filtered. T cell fraction was estimated by normalizing TCRbeta template counts to usable DNA, with usable DNA measured through amplification of reference genes found in all nucleated cells. Repertoire TCRs were annotated as SARS-CoV-2-specific by exact matching of V gene, CDR3 amino acid sequence and J gene to a known reactive TCR set. The reference SARS-CoV-2 TCR set came from MIRA and was filtered for enrichment in COVID-19-positive ImmuneCODE repertoires, removing public or cross-reactive TCRs. Drawing on the MIRA antigens, annotated TCRs were analysed further at the level of specific ORF or position within ORF. Breadth was defined as annotated unique rearrangements over total unique productive rearrangements; depth was the summed frequency of those rearrangements. TCR breadth was compared between groups using two-sided Wilcoxon rank-sum tests. Held by TCRdb, this immuneACCESS table contains in-frame sequences only and omits some clones. Under half of the omission traces to an unresolved V gene where checked; the cause of the rest is unknown. The V and J calls and the clone size are those of that table, but D and trimming were determined from the DNA. A total of around 320,000 clones appear in this sample, around 83% of them only once. 1.9% of the sample comes from the top ten.

This clonotype was obtained from a person aged 18-65 years who received the Ad26.COV2.S COVID-19 vaccine or a placebo. The chain joins TRBV5-5 to TRBJ2-1; the D gene identity is not certain. Material: peripheral blood, obtained in a trial of Ad26.COV2.S vaccine versus placebo. CDR3 protein: CASSEVPSITTHSEQFF. The DNA reads TGTGCCAGCAGCGAAGTACCTTCAATCACCACACACAGTGAGCAGTTCTTC.